What follows are 29 T cell receptor beta chains derived from one specimen sequenced in a study of cytomegalovirus exposure and HLA in healthy donors. PCR involved 60 Vbeta and 13 Jbeta primers. This table comes from immunoSEQ multiplex PCR, and its TCRdb copy is limited to in-frame clones, with some not included. The listing records about 20,000 clones. Material for sequencing was PBMCs. The receptor set was obtained from a man aged 60 to 75 in good health and CMV-seropositive.

The chain combines TRBV5-1 with TRBJ1-1; 9 bases map to TRBD1. Germline loops: CDR1 SGHRS, CDR2 YFSETQ. Trimming took 6 bases from V and 5 from J; bases not matched to a gene: 11. This CDR3 has 15 residues. CDR3 in DNA: TGCGCCAGCACTATAACAGGGGGCAGGGGTACTGAAGCTTTCTTT. Translation: CASTITGGRGTEAFF.

The V call is TRBV19, the J call TRBJ1-1; D possibly corresponds to TRBD1 (5 bases). The CDR3 extends over 14 amino acids. Germline CDR1 LNHDA, CDR2 SQIVND (reference sequence). The V end lost 7 bases, the J end lost 4 bases, and 16 bases lay between the germline ends. The CDR3 here is CASNQAGMGTEAFF. CDR3 coding DNA: TGTGCCAGTAATCAAGCAGGGATGGGCACTGAAGCTTTCTTT.

The V and J genes are TRBV29-1 and TRBJ2-1, with D maybe TRBD1 (7 bases). Germline-derived CDR1 and CDR2 are SQVTM and ANQGSEA. CDR3 length equals 14 residues. V was shortened by 7 bases and J by 0 bases, with 13 bases between the two germline ends. This CDR3 reads CSGGDRASYNEQFF. DNA for the CDR3: TGCAGCGGGGGGGACAGAGCCTCCTACAATGAGCAGTTCTTC.

The chain couples TRBV5-1 to TRBJ2-3; the D gene is possibly TRBD1 (5 bases). CDR3 length: 14 amino acids. Germline-derived CDR1 and CDR2 are SGHRS and YFSETQ. V was clipped by 4 bases and J by 4 bases, with 13 bases between them. CDR3 nucleotides: TGCGCCAGCAGCCCTGGGGCATGGGCAGATACGCAGTATTTT. Its translation is CASSPGAWADTQYF.

This chain links TRBV5-1 with TRBJ1-5; TRBD1 matches at 9 bases. There are 15 residues in the CDR3. From germline, CDR1 is SGHRS and CDR2 YFSETQ. V gave up 1 base and J gave up 4 bases; unmatched junction bases: 3. CDR3 nucleotides: TGCGCCAGCAGCTTGACAGGGGGCCTTAATCAGCCCCAGCATTTT. Its translation is CASSLTGGLNQPQHF.

The chain joins TRBV5-1 to TRBJ2-7; 9 positions match TRBD1. CDR3 size: 16 residues. V lost 3 bases and J lost 4; bases outside the gene matches: 11. Germline CDR1 reads SGHRS; CDR2 reads YFSETQ. Here the CDR3 reads CASSSDPGQGFYEQYF. In nucleotides, the CDR3 is TGCGCCAGCAGCTCGGATCCGGGACAGGGATTTTACGAGCAGTACTTC.

The chain employs TRBV10-1 and TRBJ1-1, with 10 bases fitting TRBD1. This CDR3 has 15 residues. Germline V lookup: CDR1 WNHNN, CDR2 SYGVQD (reference sequence). V was clipped by 2 bases and J by 6 bases; unmatched bases: 6. The CDR3 bases are TGCGCCAGCAGTGAGCCGGGACAGGGGAAGTCTGAAGCTTTCTTT. Amino acid sequence: CASSEPGQGKSEAFF.

The chain links TRBV29-1 to TRBJ1-1; TRBD1 is a possible D gene (6 bases). The CDR3 has 13 amino acids. The germline V gene has CDR1 SQVTM and CDR2 ANQGSEA. V lost 7 bases to trimming and J lost 5 bases, with 17 bases between them. This CDR3 reads CSAVDTQGTEAFF. The CDR3 DNA is TGCAGCGCCGTGGACACCCAGGGGACTGAAGCTTTCTTT.

The chain is built from TRBV18 and TRBJ2-3, with 11 nucleotides matching TRBD1. The V and J ends lost 3 bases and 5 bases, in that order; junction bases with no gene match: 1. The CDR3 is made up of 14 amino acids. Germline assignment: CDR1 KGHSH and CDR2 LQKENI. CDR3 sequence reads: CASSPGTGGDTQYF. The CDR3 nucleotides read TGTGCCAGCTCACCCGGGACAGGGGGAGATACGCAGTATTTT.

This sequence joins TRBV18 and TRBJ2-7, with D tentatively TRBD2 (6 bases). Germline CDR1 and CDR2: KGHSH and LQKENI. Trimming cost V 5 bases and J 4 bases, with 15 bases left between them. The CDR3 covers 14 residues. The CDR3 here is CASSTRGIDYEQYF. In nucleotides, the CDR3 is TGTGCCAGCTCAACTCGGGGGATTGATTACGAGCAGTACTTC.

The chain employs TRBV7-6 and TRBJ2-7; D may be TRBD2 (6 bases). This CDR3 region has 14 residues. The germline gives CDR1 SGHVS, CDR2 FNYEAQ. With 5 bases removed from V and 4 bases from J, the gap between germline ends came to 15 bases. CDR3 nucleotide sequence: TGTGCCAGCAGCCGCCCCGGGAGTAATTACGAGCAGTACTTC. It encodes CASSRPGSNYEQYF.

This sequence joins TRBV4-2 and TRBJ2-7; the D gene is possibly TRBD1 (6 bases). From germline, CDR1 is LGHNA and CDR2 YNFKEQ. Trimming pared 1 base from V and 4 bases from J, leaving 17 bases between. The CDR3 length is 16 residues. CDR3 amino acids: CASSQVGQGMIYEQYF. In DNA form, the CDR3 reads TGTGCCAGCAGCCAAGTCGGGCAGGGGATGATTTACGAGCAGTACTTC.

This chain's CDR3 is CASSLSVTGPVTEAFF. CDR3 bases: TGTGCCAGCAGTTTATCGGTGACAGGGCCGGTGACTGAAGCTTTCTTT. This chain links TRBV27 with TRBJ1-1; 7 bases are a match to TRBD1. Unmatched junction bases numbered 9, after V lost 0 bases and J lost 5 bases. From germline, CDR1 is MNHEY and CDR2 SMNVEV (reference sequence). The CDR3 is 16 amino acids.

The chain couples TRBV14 to TRBJ2-3; 8 nucleotides line up with TRBD2. Germline loops: CDR1 SGHDN, CDR2 FVKESK. V gave up 4 bases and J gave up 10 bases; unmatched junction bases: 10. The CDR3 contains 14 residues. The CDR3 sequence is CASSPPGTSKAQYF. The CDR3 nucleotides are TGTGCCAGCAGCCCCCCGGGGACTAGTAAGGCGCAGTATTTT.

Of note for this clone: One end of the junction is discordant with germline, which a read error may explain. This chain links TRBV6-1 with TRBJ2-2; TRBD1 matches 9 bases. Germline lookup yields CDR1 MNHNS and CDR2 SASEGT. The CDR3 length is 19 residues. The DNA of the CDR3 is TGTGCCAGCCGTGACTTCCCCCGGGACAGGGAATTTCGCAACCGGGAGCTGTTTTTT. This codes for CASRDFPRDREFRNRELFF.

This chain links TRBV5-1 with TRBJ2-3; possibly TRBD2 for D (5 bases). The CDR3 has 16 residues. The ends were cut back, 4 bases at V and 0 bases at J, with 15 bases in the middle. Germline V gives CDR1 SGHRS, CDR2 YFSETQ. The CDR3 nucleotides are TGCGCCAGCAGCCTAAATTGGGAGAGGAGCACAGATACGCAGTATTTT. It codes for CASSLNWERSTDTQYF.

The gene calls are TRBV13 and TRBJ2-5; TRBD2 agrees at 7 bases. V was clipped by 0 bases and J by 9 bases; unmatched bases: 10. Germline values: CDR1 PRHDT, CDR2 FYEKMQ (reference sequence). The CDR3 totals 15 residues. This CDR3 reads CASSLGRELAQAQYF. CDR3 sequence (DNA): TGTGCCAGCAGCTTAGGGCGGGAGTTAGCCCAGGCCCAGTACTTC. The full variable domain, its missing parts supplied by reference TRBV13 and TRBJ2-5, is AAGVIQSPRHLIKEKRETATLKCYPIPRHDTVYWYQQGPGQDPQFLISFYEKMQSDKGSIPDRFSAQQFSDYHSELNMSSLELGDSALYFCASSLGRELAQAQYFGPGTRLLVL.

J is TRBJ1-2 and V is TRBV29-1; D is unresolved. With 0 bases removed from V and 4 bases from J, the gap between germline ends came to 24 bases. Germline values: CDR1 SQVTM, CDR2 ANQGSEA. This CDR3 has 18 amino acids. The CDR3 DNA reads TGCAGCGTTGAAGATTATTCGGGGAGTCACACGACAAGCTATGGCTACACCTTC. It encodes CSVEDYSGSHTTSYGYTF.

V gene TRBV18 combines with J gene TRBJ2-1; D might be TRBD2 (7 bases). V shed 4 bases and J shed 7 bases, with 17 bases lying between them. CDR3 length equals 15 residues. Germline values: CDR1 KGHSH, CDR2 LQKENI. CDR3 in amino acids: CASSQGGRLRNEQFF. The CDR3 nucleotides are TGTGCCAGCTCACAGGGGGGGAGATTGAGGAATGAGCAGTTCTTC.

The CDR3, as DNA: TGCGCCAGCAGCTTGCGGCGGGAGCTAAACGAGCAGTACTTC. This gives the protein CASSLRRELNEQYF. The rearrangement links TRBV5-1 to TRBJ2-7; 7 bases align to TRBD2. Germline loops: CDR1 SGHRS, CDR2 YFSETQ. The J segment lost 5 bases and the V segment lost 1 base, leaving 6 bases of the junction unmatched. CDR3 length: 14 amino acids.

The chain links TRBV15 to TRBJ1-5; TRBD1 matches at 7 bases. The CDR3 is 15 residues long. Germline trimming cut 1 base from V and 5 bases from J; bases unmatched to any gene: 5. Looked up from germline, CDR1 is LNHNV and CDR2 is YYDKDF (reference sequence). CDR3 in amino acids: CATSRADREDQPQHF. CDR3 nucleotide sequence: TGTGCCACCAGCAGAGCCGACAGGGAAGATCAGCCCCAGCATTTT.

The V gene is TRBV27, the J gene TRBJ1-2; D perhaps matches TRBD1 (6 bases). Germline V lookup: CDR1 MNHEY, CDR2 SMNVEV (reference sequence). Trimming removed 6 bases at V and 4 bases at J, with 12 bases between. The CDR3 has 13 amino acids. The CDR3 loop is CASRRTGFYGYTF. The CDR3 bases are TGTGCCAGCAGGCGAACAGGGTTCTATGGCTACACCTTC.

The J gene is TRBJ2-1, the V gene TRBV18; 7 bases fit TRBD1. This CDR3 has 15 residues. The junction had 7 bases not matched to a gene; V was cut back by 8 bases and J by 0 bases. Germline CDR1 reads KGHSH; CDR2 reads LQKENI. The CDR3 protein is CASLTGTASYNEQFF. The CDR3 region has the DNA TGTGCCAGCCTTACCGGGACAGCCTCCTACAATGAGCAGTTCTTC.

The CDR3 reads CASSPPGTDSFVYGYTF. CDR3 nucleotide sequence: TGTGCCAGCTCACCCCCCGGGACAGATAGCTTCGTATATGGCTACACCTTC. The chain joins TRBV18 to TRBJ1-2, with 7 positions matching TRBD1. V shed 3 bases, J shed 5 bases, and the junction held 15 bases outside the gene matches. Germline values: CDR1 KGHSH, CDR2 LQKENI. The length of the CDR3 is 17 residues.

CDR3 loop: CASSLGGDYGYTF. In DNA form, the CDR3 reads TGCGCCAGCAGCTTGGGGGGAGACTATGGCTACACCTTC. The chain combines TRBV5-1 with TRBJ1-2, with D unclear. The CDR3 consists of 13 residues. The V gene lost 0 bases and the J gene lost 3 bases, with 6 bases spanning the gap. CDR1 and CDR2 from the germline V gene are SGHRS and YFSETQ. Full variable domain (remainder filled in from reference TRBV5-1 and TRBJ1-2): KAGVTQTPRYLIKTRGQQVTLSCSPISGHRSVSWYQQTPGQGLQFLFEYFSETQRNKGNFPGRFSGRQFSNSRSEMNVSTLELGDSALYLCASSLGGDYGYTFGSGTRLTVV.

The chain is built from TRBV9 and TRBJ2-1; D unresolved. Germline CDR1 is SGDLS and CDR2 is YYNGEE. The CDR3 consists of 14 residues. Between the trimmed V and J ends, which lost 4 bases and 4 bases, there was a span of 12 bases. Here the CDR3 DNA reads TGTGCCAGCAGCCTCGCGGAAGTTTACAATGAGCAGTTCTTC. Translation: CASSLAEVYNEQFF.

The rearrangement links TRBV19 to TRBJ2-7, with 7 bases identical to TRBD1. J was trimmed by 6 bases and V by 5 bases; bases with no gene match: 13. Germline V gene sequence: CDR1 LNHDA, CDR2 SQIVND (reference sequence). This CDR3 comprises 15 residues. The CDR3 loop is CASSPSRDRAGEQYF. As DNA, the CDR3 is TGTGCCAGTAGTCCATCCAGAGACAGGGCCGGCGAGCAGTACTTC.

On this clone: A read error may account for a junction end that differs from germline. This chain uses TRBV10-3 with TRBJ1-1, with D perhaps TRBD1 (6 bases). The germline gives CDR1 ENHRY, CDR2 SYGVKD. The CDR3 sequence is 13 residues long. Here the CDR3 DNA reads TGTGCCATCAGTGCCAGGGGCGACACTGAAGATTTCTTT. It translates to CAISARGDTEDFF.

As concerns this clone: The junction does not match germline at one end; this may be a read error. V usage is TRBV14 and J usage is TRBJ2-7, with a tentative D call TRBD1 (7 bases). The germline CDR1 and CDR2 sequences are SGHDN and FVKESK. CDR3 length: 12 residues. The CDR3 loop reads CASSQNRERGHF. For the CDR3, the DNA is TGTGCCAGCAGCCAAAACCGGGAGAGGGGGCACTTC.